This T cell receptor beta chain was retrieved from a study of T-cell memory formation after mild COVID-19. Study information: TCR clusters were largely donor specific. Study-wide findings and caveats: Shrinking CD4+ clones were chiefly CM and EM; CD8+ ones were chiefly EMRA. Pre-infection memory harbored some responding clones, suggesting cross-reactive memory joined.

cDNA libraries for TCR alpha and TCR beta, carrying sample barcodes and UMIs, came from 5'RACE with constant-segment primers. TCRdb re-called the 5' RACE reads through MiXCR, storing one row per CDR3 protein. The sample holds 100,000 to 150,000 distinct CDR3 sequences; about 6% are singletons and the top ten take approximately 2.1%. This clonotype has a handful of counts. Its antigen is not identified. CDR1 is MNHEY and CDR2 is SVGAGI in the germline V gene. V lost 2 bases to trimming and J lost 5 bases; unmatched junction nucleotides: 7. The CDR3 loop spans 15 amino acids. This chain links TRBV6-5 with TRBJ1-2; 8 nucleotides match TRBD1. Specimen: PBMCs or a T cell subset sorted from them (not recorded which). This receptor was taken from an adult woman who had mild COVID-19 (a few samples of this study predate the infection). Cell type and time point are not known. The CDR3 loop is CASSYTADRVYGYTF. The CDR3 nucleotides read TGTGCCAGCAGTTACACGGCGGACAGGGTGTATGGCTACACCTTC.